The rows below give T cell receptor beta chains drawn from one sample of a study of blood T cell repertoires in COVID-19. TCRdb's copy holds only in-frame clones and misses some; the assay was immunoSEQ multiplex PCR. The table has hundreds of thousands of clones, around four fifths seen once. The sequenced sample was peripheral blood. These receptors all come from a woman older than 75 with active or convalescent COVID-19. The CDR3 runs from the conserved cysteine through the conserved F or W. The order of the fields is D gene, V gene, clone size, J gene, CDR3 length, CDR3 protein, CDR3 DNA. A D gene is named only where the DNA matches it firmly. Part of the rows lack a size; the others show once, few, many or a class for expanded clones.

D gene: TRBD2
V gene: TRBV3-1/TRBV3-2
clone size: once
J gene: TRBJ2-3
CDR3 length: 22
CDR3 protein: CATSHEGGGLAGEKSSTDTQYF
CDR3 DNA: TGTGCCACCAGCCACGAGGGGGGGGGACTAGCGGGAGAGAAATCTAGCACAGATACGCAGTATTTT

D gene: .
V gene: TRBV5-5
clone size: .
J gene: TRBJ2-1
CDR3 length: 14
CDR3 protein: CASSSTGILNEQFF
CDR3 DNA: TGTGCCAGCAGCTCCACAGGGATTTTGAATGAGCAGTTCTTC

D gene: .
V gene: TRBV5-1
clone size: once
J gene: TRBJ1-1
CDR3 length: 15
CDR3 protein: CASSLLRGTNTEAFF
CDR3 DNA: TGCGCCAGCAGCTTGCTCCGGGGGACGAACACTGAAGCTTTCTTT

D gene: .
V gene: TRBV30
clone size: .
J gene: TRBJ1-3
CDR3 length: 11
CDR3 protein: CAWGAGNTIYF
CDR3 DNA: TGTGCCTGGGGCGCTGGAAACACCATATATTTT

D gene: TRBD1
V gene: TRBV7-2
clone size: .
J gene: TRBJ2-3
CDR3 length: 15
CDR3 protein: CASSLAGTGADTQYF
CDR3 DNA: TGTGCCAGCAGCTTAGCCGGGACAGGGGCAGATACGCAGTATTTT

D gene: .
V gene: TRBV19
clone size: .
J gene: TRBJ1-5
CDR3 length: 13
CDR3 protein: CASSPGQNQPQHF
CDR3 DNA: TGTGCCAGTAGTCCCGGACAGAATCAGCCCCAGCATTTT

D gene: TRBD1
V gene: TRBV7-9
clone size: .
J gene: TRBJ1-4
CDR3 length: 15
CDR3 protein: CASSQMGQRNEKLFF
CDR3 DNA: TGTGCCAGCAGCCAGATGGGACAGAGAAATGAAAAACTGTTTTTT

D gene: .
V gene: TRBV5-1
clone size: .
J gene: TRBJ2-1
CDR3 length: 15
CDR3 protein: CASSKDGGVHNEQFF
CDR3 DNA: TGCGCCAGCAGCAAGGACGGGGGTGTCCACAATGAGCAGTTCTTC

D gene: .
V gene: TRBV6-1
clone size: .
J gene: TRBJ1-5
CDR3 length: 15
CDR3 protein: CASSEPGLSNQPQHF
CDR3 DNA: TGTGCCAGCAGTGAACCCGGACTAAGCAATCAGCCCCAGCATTTT

D gene: TRBD2
V gene: TRBV30
clone size: once
J gene: TRBJ2-2
CDR3 length: 15
CDR3 protein: CAWSKLAGGPGELFF
CDR3 DNA: TGTGCCTGGAGTAAGCTAGCGGGAGGGCCCGGGGAGCTGTTTTTT

D gene: .
V gene: TRBV5-1
clone size: few
J gene: TRBJ1-6
CDR3 length: 15
CDR3 protein: CASSFGGAGNSPLHF
CDR3 DNA: TGCGCCAGCAGCTTTGGGGGGGCTGGTAATTCACCCCTCCACTTT

D gene: .
V gene: TRBV28
clone size: .
J gene: TRBJ1-2
CDR3 length: 14
CDR3 protein: CASSLWAGDYGYTF
CDR3 DNA: TGTGCCAGCAGTTTATGGGCAGGGGACTATGGCTACACCTTC

D gene: TRBD2
V gene: TRBV11-2
clone size: .
J gene: TRBJ2-5
CDR3 length: 14
CDR3 protein: CASSSSGKQETQYF
CDR3 DNA: TGTGCCAGCAGCTCAAGCGGGAAACAAGAGACCCAGTACTTC

D gene: TRBD1
V gene: TRBV7-3
clone size: .
J gene: TRBJ2-1
CDR3 length: 16
CDR3 protein: CASSLLTGQGANEQFF
CDR3 DNA: TGTGCCAGCAGCTTACTCACGGGACAGGGGGCGAATGAGCAGTTCTTC

D gene: .
V gene: TRBV2
clone size: .
J gene: TRBJ2-1
CDR3 length: 13
CDR3 protein: CASMRQGNNEQFF
CDR3 DNA: TGTGCCAGCATGAGGCAGGGTAACAATGAGCAGTTCTTC

D gene: .
V gene: TRBV4-1
clone size: .
J gene: TRBJ1-4
CDR3 length: 16
CDR3 protein: CASSTRYRETNEKLFF
CDR3 DNA: TGCGCCAGCAGCACACGATACAGGGAAACTAATGAAAAACTGTTTTTT

D gene: TRBD1
V gene: TRBV27
clone size: .
J gene: TRBJ1-2
CDR3 length: 15
CDR3 protein: CASSQNSGTAYGYTF
CDR3 DNA: TGTGCCAGCAGCCAAAATTCCGGGACAGCTTATGGCTACACCTTC

D gene: .
V gene: TRBV6-5
clone size: .
J gene: TRBJ1-2
CDR3 length: 13
CDR3 protein: CASESRGNDGYTF
CDR3 DNA: TGTGCCAGCGAAAGCAGGGGAAACGATGGCTACACCTTC

D gene: TRBD1
V gene: TRBV7-9
clone size: .
J gene: TRBJ2-3
CDR3 length: 15
CDR3 protein: CASSPRTGVADTQYF
CDR3 DNA: TGTGCCAGCAGCCCTAGAACAGGGGTGGCAGATACGCAGTATTTT

D gene: .
V gene: TRBV18
clone size: .
J gene: TRBJ1-1
CDR3 length: 13
CDR3 protein: CASSPFEGAEAFF
CDR3 DNA: TGTGCCAGCTCACCATTCGAAGGGGCTGAAGCTTTCTTT

D gene: .
V gene: TRBV7-2
clone size: .
J gene: TRBJ2-3
CDR3 length: 16
CDR3 protein: CASSYLLTRSTDTQYF
CDR3 DNA: TGTGCCAGCAGCTACCTGCTAACTAGAAGCACAGATACGCAGTATTTT

D gene: TRBD2
V gene: TRBV6-5
clone size: .
J gene: TRBJ2-1
CDR3 length: 16
CDR3 protein: CASSYGGGAAYNEQFF
CDR3 DNA: TGTGCCAGCAGTTACGGCGGGGGGGCAGCCTACAATGAGCAGTTCTTC

D gene: .
V gene: TRBV19
clone size: few
J gene: TRBJ1-1
CDR3 length: 14
CDR3 protein: CATLPGIGTTEAFF
CDR3 DNA: TGTGCCACCTTGCCAGGGATTGGAACAACTGAAGCTTTCTTT

D gene: .
V gene: TRBV6-6
clone size: .
J gene: TRBJ2-7
CDR3 length: 13
CDR3 protein: CASSYDLIYEQYF
CDR3 DNA: TGTGCCAGCAGTTACGACTTAATCTACGAGCAGTACTTC

D gene: TRBD2
V gene: TRBV6-6
clone size: .
J gene: TRBJ2-7
CDR3 length: 16
CDR3 protein: CASSYSGTSGGYEQYF
CDR3 DNA: TGTGCCAGCAGTTACTCCGGGACTAGCGGGGGGTACGAGCAGTACTTC

D gene: .
V gene: TRBV10-3
clone size: once
J gene: TRBJ1-2
CDR3 length: 12
CDR3 protein: CAISESTIGADF
CDR3 DNA: TGTGCCATCAGTGAGTCGACCATAGGGGCCGACTTC

D gene: TRBD1
V gene: TRBV6-5
clone size: .
J gene: TRBJ1-5
CDR3 length: 14
CDR3 protein: CASSRTGVEQPQHF
CDR3 DNA: TGTGCCAGCAGTCGGACAGGGGTCGAACAGCCCCAGCATTTT

D gene: .
V gene: TRBV20-1
clone size: .
J gene: TRBJ1-3
CDR3 length: 11
CDR3 protein: CSARSGNTIYF
CDR3 DNA: TGCAGTGCTAGGTCGGGAAACACCATATATTTT

D gene: .
V gene: TRBV11-1
clone size: .
J gene: TRBJ1-1
CDR3 length: 14
CDR3 protein: CASSPQRTNTEAFF
CDR3 DNA: TGTGCCAGCAGCCCACAGAGAACGAACACTGAAGCTTTCTTT

D gene: .
V gene: TRBV6-4
clone size: .
J gene: TRBJ1-2
CDR3 length: 13
CDR3 protein: CASSAFGGTGYTF
CDR3 DNA: TGTGCCAGCAGTGCCTTCGGAGGGACCGGCTACACCTTC

D gene: .
V gene: TRBV5-8
clone size: .
J gene: TRBJ2-2
CDR3 length: 14
CDR3 protein: CASSQGPNTGELFF
CDR3 DNA: TGTGCCAGCAGCCAGGGCCCGAACACCGGGGAGCTGTTTTTT

D gene: .
V gene: TRBV11-1
clone size: .
J gene: TRBJ1-2
CDR3 length: 13
CDR3 protein: CASSTAGFGGYTF
CDR3 DNA: TGTGCCAGCAGCACCGCAGGGTTTGGGGGCTACACCTTC

D gene: .
V gene: TRBV6-6
clone size: few
J gene: TRBJ2-3
CDR3 length: 15
CDR3 protein: CASSYGGASLDTQYF
CDR3 DNA: TGTGCCAGCAGTTACGGGGGGGCTAGTTTGGATACGCAGTATTTT

D gene: .
V gene: TRBV12-3/TRBV12-4
clone size: .
J gene: TRBJ1-3
CDR3 length: 13
CDR3 protein: CASSSSSGNTIYF
CDR3 DNA: TGTGCCAGCAGTTCGAGCTCTGGAAACACCATATATTTT

D gene: TRBD2
V gene: TRBV7-2
clone size: .
J gene: TRBJ2-7
CDR3 length: 15
CDR3 protein: CASSLVSAGRAEQYF
CDR3 DNA: TGTGCCAGCAGCTTAGTGTCGGCAGGGAGGGCCGAGCAGTACTTC

D gene: .
V gene: TRBV24-1
clone size: .
J gene: TRBJ2-1
CDR3 length: 13
CDR3 protein: CATSDRSGNEQFF
CDR3 DNA: TGTGCCACCAGTGACCGGAGTGGTAATGAGCAGTTCTTC

D gene: .
V gene: TRBV6-2/TRBV6-3
clone size: .
J gene: TRBJ1-1
CDR3 length: 16
CDR3 protein: CASSYRRGGRVTEAFF
CDR3 DNA: TGTGCCAGCAGTTACCGCCGGGGAGGTCGGGTAACTGAAGCTTTCTTT

D gene: TRBD1
V gene: TRBV11-1
clone size: .
J gene: TRBJ2-1
CDR3 length: 14
CDR3 protein: CASSLGGQGNEQFF
CDR3 DNA: TGTGCCAGCAGCTTAGGGGGACAGGGGAATGAGCAGTTCTTC

D gene: .
V gene: TRBV6-5
clone size: .
J gene: TRBJ1-4
CDR3 length: 16
CDR3 protein: CASSYSRGRTNEKLFF
CDR3 DNA: TGTGCCAGCAGTTACTCCCGCGGCCGAACTAATGAAAAACTGTTTTTT

D gene: TRBD1
V gene: TRBV29-1
clone size: .
J gene: TRBJ1-1
CDR3 length: 16
CDR3 protein: CSGSGQGLLTDTEAFF
CDR3 DNA: TGCAGCGGATCCGGACAGGGATTGTTAACGGACACTGAAGCTTTCTTT

D gene: .
V gene: TRBV11-2
clone size: .
J gene: TRBJ1-2
CDR3 length: 16
CDR3 protein: CASSLISGGFNYGYTF
CDR3 DNA: TGTGCCAGCAGCTTAATATCTGGAGGGTTTAACTATGGCTACACCTTC